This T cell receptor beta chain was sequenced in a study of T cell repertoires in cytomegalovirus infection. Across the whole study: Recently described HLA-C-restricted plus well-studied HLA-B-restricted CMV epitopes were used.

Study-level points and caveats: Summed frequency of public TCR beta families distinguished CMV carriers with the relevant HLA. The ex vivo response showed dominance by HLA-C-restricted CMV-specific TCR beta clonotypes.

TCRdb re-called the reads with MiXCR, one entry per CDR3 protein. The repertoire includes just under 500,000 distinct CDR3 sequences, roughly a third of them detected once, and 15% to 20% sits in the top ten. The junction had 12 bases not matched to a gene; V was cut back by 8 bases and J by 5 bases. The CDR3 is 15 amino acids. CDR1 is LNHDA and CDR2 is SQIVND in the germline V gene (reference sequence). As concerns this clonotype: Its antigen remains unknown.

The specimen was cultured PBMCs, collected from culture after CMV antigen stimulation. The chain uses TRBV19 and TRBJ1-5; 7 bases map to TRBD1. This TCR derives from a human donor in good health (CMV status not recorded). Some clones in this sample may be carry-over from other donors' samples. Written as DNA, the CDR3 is TGTGCCAGTGCCCCGAGGACAGGTTATGATCAGCCCCAGCATTTT. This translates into CASAPRTGYDQPQHF.